What follows are 13 T cell receptor beta chains derived from one specimen sequenced in a study of blood T cell repertoires in COVID-19. Repertoires were generated with immunoSEQ multiplex PCR, while TCRdb's copy carries only in-frame clones and drops some. The profile covers around 250,000 clones, with around 89% appearing a single time and roughly 4% taken by the ten largest. Sequencing was done on a sample of PBMCs or T cells enriched from blood (not recorded which). The receptor set was obtained from a woman aged 30 to 39 with acute COVID-19.

V and J are TRBV27 and TRBJ2-7; no clear D. Germline CDR1 reads MNHEY; CDR2 reads SMNVEV (reference sequence). V was trimmed by 5 bases and J by 3 bases, leaving 14 bases between them. The CDR3 totals 14 residues. This CDR3 is CASSPHRTYYEQYF. CDR3 nucleotide sequence: TGTGCCAGCAGTCCACACAGAACTTACTACGAGCAGTACTTC.

The rearrangement joins TRBV28 to TRBJ1-2; 8 bases are shared with TRBD1. V lost 7 bases to trimming and J lost 6 bases; unmatched junction nucleotides: 7. Germline loops: CDR1 MDHEN, CDR2 SYDVKM. This CDR3 is built from 13 residues. As DNA, the CDR3 is TGTGCCAGCACCGCATCGGACAGGGATGGCTACACCTTC. Translating gives CASTASDRDGYTF.

In this sample, this clone turned up a few times. An end of the junction differs from the germline gene, which may be a read error. The chain employs TRBV2 and TRBJ2-4; 10 nucleotides line up with TRBD2. This CDR3 is built from 12 residues. Germline assignment: CDR1 SNHLY and CDR2 FYNNEI. CDR3 nucleotides: TGTGCCAGCAGTGTTAGCGGGAGGCCTTCGCACTTC. This gives the protein CASSVSGRPSHF. Full variable domain (missing parts from reference TRBV2 and TRBJ2-4): EPEVTQTPSHQVTQMGQEVILRCVPISNHLYFYWYRQILGQKVEFLVSFYNNEISEKSEIFDDQFSVERPDGSNFTLKIRSTKLEDSAMYFCASSVSGRPSHFGAGTRLSVL.

The V and J genes are TRBV4-1 and TRBJ2-1; unclear D gene. The V and J ends lost 0 bases and 3 bases respectively, with 12 bases between them. The CDR3 loop spans 16 amino acids. Germline CDR1 reads MGHRA; CDR2 reads YSYEKL. The CDR3: CASSQESNLFYNEQFF. CDR3 DNA: TGCGCCAGCAGCCAAGAATCGAACCTATTCTACAATGAGCAGTTCTTC.

J is TRBJ2-7 and V is TRBV9, with D perhaps TRBD2 (6 bases). Germline CDR1 SGDLS, CDR2 YYNGEE. The CDR3 runs 15 residues. V was trimmed by 4 bases and J by 4 bases, leaving 18 bases between them. In DNA form, the CDR3 reads TGTGCCAGCAGCCCCGGGACTCCCAAGGGGTACGAGCAGTACTTC. Protein product: CASSPGTPKGYEQYF.

The chain has TRBV3-1 (or the pseudogene TRBV3-2) and TRBJ1-2, with 8 bases fitting TRBD1. The CDR3 has 15 residues. Germline loops: CDR1 LGHDT, CDR2 YNNKEL (reference sequence). V lost 4 bases, J lost 2 bases, and 6 bases stayed unmatched. CDR3 sequence: CASSPRGRTNYGYTF. The CDR3 nucleotides are TGTGCCAGCAGCCCCAGGGGGCGCACCAACTATGGCTACACCTTC.

The chain has TRBV7-8 and TRBJ1-1, with D possibly matching TRBD1 (5 bases). CDR3 length equals 16 residues. The V gene's germline CDR1 is SGHVS and CDR2 FQNEAQ. V shed 2 bases and J shed 0 bases, with 13 bases lying between them. The CDR3 loop reads CASSLILGQLNTEAFF. The CDR3 nucleotides read TGTGCCAGCAGCTTAATTCTGGGGCAGTTGAACACTGAAGCTTTCTTT.

The gene calls are TRBV5-1 and TRBJ1-2, with D unresolved. V dropped 0 bases and J dropped 6 bases, with 6 bases sitting between them. The CDR3 has 12 amino acids. The V gene's germline CDR1 is SGHRS and CDR2 YFSETQ. The CDR3 here is CASSLDRDGYTF. The CDR3 DNA reads TGCGCCAGCAGCTTGGACCGGGATGGCTACACCTTC.

The rearrangement uses TRBV29-1 and TRBJ2-2; tentative D call: TRBD2 (5 bases). The germline V gene encodes CDR1 SQVTM and CDR2 ANQGSEA. The V and J ends lost 4 bases and 8 bases respectively, with 17 bases between them. The CDR3 is made up of 14 amino acids. DNA for the CDR3: TGCAGCGTTGGGGCCAGCTCGCCGGGGGGGGAGCTGTTTTTT. Amino acid sequence: CSVGASSPGGELFF.

This chain links TRBV10-3 with TRBJ1-1; D perhaps matches TRBD1 (5 bases). Trimming left V 11 bases short and J 1 base short, with 14 bases between. Per germline, CDR1 ENHRY and CDR2 SYGVKD. This CDR3 spans 13 amino acids. DNA for the CDR3: TGTGCCGCAGCGGGACTCCAGAACACTGAAGCTTTCTTT. It encodes CAAAGLQNTEAFF.

This clone was seen a single time. The chain combines TRBV6-5 with TRBJ2-1; 7 bases are a match to TRBD2. CDR3 length: 15 amino acids. Per germline, CDR1 MNHEY and CDR2 SVGAGI. V gave up 0 bases and J gave up 8 bases; unmatched junction bases: 7. In nucleotides, the CDR3 is TGTGCCAGCAGTTACTCAGTGGCGGGGGTAGATGAGCAGTTCTTC. Translation gives CASSYSVAGVDEQFF.

The chain's CDR3 is CASSVGGGNYGYTF. The CDR3 nucleotides read TGTGCCAGCAGCGTAGGGGGAGGGAACTATGGCTACACCTTC. The gene calls are TRBV9 and TRBJ1-2, with no clear D. Germline loops: CDR1 SGDLS, CDR2 YYNGEE. The CDR3 is 14 residues long. Trimming shortened V by 0 bases and J by 2 bases, and 8 bases separated the two germline ends.

The chain combines TRBV3-1 (or the pseudogene TRBV3-2) with TRBJ2-1, with 11 bases matching TRBD2. The CDR3 contains 15 residues. V lost 6 bases to trimming and J lost 4 bases; unmatched junction nucleotides: 5. The germline gives CDR1 LGHDT, CDR2 YNNKEL (reference sequence). CDR3 amino acids: CASRGTSGGYNEQFF. CDR3 DNA: TGTGCCAGCAGGGGGACTAGCGGAGGTTACAATGAGCAGTTCTTC.